The sequence of this T cell receptor (gamma chain) was determined in a study of gamma delta lymphoproliferative disorders and STAT genes. The V gene end was trimmed by 5 bases and the J gene end by 2 bases; junction bases not matched to a gene: 8. The CDR3 has 16 amino acids. This clone is labeled medium-sized. Its target is not known. Study observations and caveats: Patient gamma repertoires clustered apart from healthy controls; delta did not.

TCRdb re-called the multiplex PCR reads with CATT. The table lists 1,500 to 2,000 gamma-chain clones, around 7.3% of them singletons. Genomic DNA from isolated PBMCs served as the sequencing template. Sequenced patients: median age roughly 65 years, about 5 males and six or seven females. The gene calls are TRGV11 and TRGJP2. TCRdb is silent on the J gene; assignment here came from matching the DNA to germline. TRGV11 belongs to the ORF category, with a function that is uncertain. Material: blood. This receptor was obtained from a human donor with gamma-delta T-cell large granular lymphocyte leukemia. The CDR3 protein is CACWIKGGSSDWIKTF. The CDR3 DNA reads TGTGCCTGCTGGATTAAAGGGGGAAGTAGTGATTGGATCAAGACGTTT.